The entry that follows covers one T cell receptor beta chain sequence. The data are from a study of blood T cell repertoires in COVID-19. Generated by immunoSEQ multiplex PCR, the TCRdb table keeps only in-frame clones and is missing some. The table lists around 83,000 clones, roughly 90% of them singletons, with roughly 14% in the top ten. This CDR3 has 13 residues. V lost 3 bases, J lost 4 bases, and 9 bases lay in between. In germline, CDR1 is MDHEN, CDR2 SYDVKM. Source material: peripheral blood. V is TRBV28 and J is TRBJ1-2, with a possible D match to TRBD1 (5 bases). This clonotype was sampled from a man between 70 and 80 years old with active or convalescent COVID-19. The chain's CDR3 is CASSFRGGYGYTF. CDR3 bases: TGTGCCAGCAGTTTTAGGGGAGGCTATGGCTACACCTTC.